What follows is one T cell receptor beta chain and its context. What this receptor recognizes is not known. Base qualities are not recorded, but no much larger clone differs from it by a single base. Each collaborating institution followed its own protocols to collect whole blood in K2EDTA tubes. Collaborator samples were shipped for TCRbeta analysis as frozen whole blood, isolated PBMCs, or DNA extracted from either sample type. This sample stems from a study of blood T cell repertoires in COVID-19 (dated by TCRdb to about 2020). Study-wide context: Collaborator samples came from the United States, Italy and Spain and covered acute and convalescent phases of COVID-19. The prospective study material was composed of cDNA or gDNA derived from T cells, B-cell-depleted T cells, or PBMCs. The dataset comprised deeply sampled blood TCRbeta repertoires from subjects exposed to, actively infected with, or recovered from COVID-19. A freely available public database, intended as a resource for researchers studying the immune response to SARS-CoV-2, is where the repertoires were released. The samples were drawn from the first 160 participants of the ongoing ImmuneRACE study and from 950 to 1,500 subjects provided by 6 global collaborators. Sample metadata almost always included a de-identified subject ID, COVID-19 status, age in years and sex. HLA class I and class II types, where available, came from metadata supplied by the sample provider rather than from assay-based typing. Broader findings and caveats from the paper: The quantity of clinical and demographic metadata differed by source and by participant and was supplied without curation.

From a lookup of the germline V gene, CDR1 and CDR2 are ENHRY and SYGVKD. From the cysteine through the phenylalanine, the CDR3 covers 14 amino acids. Only the CDR3 DNA is retained, 42 bases long and in frame from the first base. At the junction V is shortened by 3 bases and J by 4 bases, with 12 bases in between. TCRbeta CDR3 regions were amplified from genomic DNA by means of the immunoSEQ Assay, a bias-controlled multiplex PCR. The paper's data handling went like this. Within the assay, amplification of reference gene primers was used to estimate how many nucleated cells each sample contained. Sequence reads were collapsed and filtered to measure the absolute abundance of every unique TCRbeta CDR3 rearrangement. For each sample, productive Simpson clonality was calculated as the square root of Simpson's diversity index across productive rearrangements. TCRdb took over this immuneACCESS table, retaining in-frame rearrangements with V and J assigned. Such tables are incomplete; in checked studies, under half of the missing clones stem from an unresolved V gene, and the remainder is unexplained. V, J and clone size derive from that table, while D and trimming were established from the DNA sequence. Recorded for this sample are some 24,000 clones; around 81% of them occurred a single time. About 7% of the sample rests with the top ten.

The chain is assembled from TRBV10-3 and TRBJ1-2; no D gene call is confident. The origin of this receptor is a man between 65 and 85 years old with acute or convalescent COVID-19. The sequencing input was peripheral blood. The sequence in DNA is TGTGCCATCAGTGAACAGACCGAGTCCTATGGCTACACCTTC. This gives the protein CAISEQTESYGYTF.